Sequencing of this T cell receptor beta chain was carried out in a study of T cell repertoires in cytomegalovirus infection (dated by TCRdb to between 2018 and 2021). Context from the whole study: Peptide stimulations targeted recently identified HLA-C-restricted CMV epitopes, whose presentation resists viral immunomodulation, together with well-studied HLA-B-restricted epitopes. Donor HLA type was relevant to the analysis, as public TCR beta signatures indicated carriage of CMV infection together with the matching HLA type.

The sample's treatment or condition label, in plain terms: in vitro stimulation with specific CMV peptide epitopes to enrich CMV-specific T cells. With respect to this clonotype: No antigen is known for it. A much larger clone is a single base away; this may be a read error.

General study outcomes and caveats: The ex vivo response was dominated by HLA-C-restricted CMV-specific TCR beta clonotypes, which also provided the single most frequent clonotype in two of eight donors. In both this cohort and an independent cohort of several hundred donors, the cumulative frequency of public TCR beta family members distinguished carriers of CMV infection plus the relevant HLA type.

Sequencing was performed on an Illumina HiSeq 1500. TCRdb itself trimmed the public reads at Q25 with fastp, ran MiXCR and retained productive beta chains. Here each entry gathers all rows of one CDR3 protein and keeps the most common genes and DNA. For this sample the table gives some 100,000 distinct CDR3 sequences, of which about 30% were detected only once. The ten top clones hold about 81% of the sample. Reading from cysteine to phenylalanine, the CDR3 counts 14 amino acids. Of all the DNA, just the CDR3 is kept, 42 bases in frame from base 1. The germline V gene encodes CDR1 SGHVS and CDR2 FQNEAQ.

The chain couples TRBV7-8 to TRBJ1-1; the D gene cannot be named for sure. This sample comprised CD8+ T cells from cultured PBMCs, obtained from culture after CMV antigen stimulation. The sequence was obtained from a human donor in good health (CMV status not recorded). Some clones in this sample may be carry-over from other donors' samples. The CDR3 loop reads CASSPLSLNSEAFF. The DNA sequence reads TGTGCCAGCAGCCCGCTCAGTTTGAACTCTGAAGCTTTCTTT. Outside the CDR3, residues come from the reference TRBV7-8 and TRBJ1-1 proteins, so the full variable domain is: GAGVSQSPRYKVAKRGQDVALRCDPISGHVSLFWYQQALGQGPEFLTYFQNEAQLDKSGLPSDRFFAERPEGSVSTLKIQRTQQEDSAVYLCASSPLSLNSEAFFGQGTRLTVV.